The clone carrying this T cell receptor beta chain has just one count. Trimming cost V 4 bases and J 4 bases; bases outside gene matches: 8. Germline values: CDR1 SGDLS, CDR2 YYNGEE. CDR3 length: 15 amino acids. Some clones are missing from TCRdb's copy, which holds only in-frame ones; the method was immunoSEQ multiplex PCR. The sample has 75,000 to 100,000 clones, around 90% seen once. This entry belongs to a study of OX40 agonist ivuxolimab in advanced cancers. The wider study: Every 2 weeks, patients received ivuxolimab intravenously, dosed at 0.01 to 10 mg/kg.

V and J are TRBV9 and TRBJ1-2, with 9 nucleotides matching TRBD1. Sequenced here: CD4+ or CD8+ T cells sorted from blood, sampled in a trial of the OX40 agonist ivuxolimab. The clonotype originates from an adult with an advanced solid tumor such as melanoma, head and neck, liver or kidney cancer. CDR3 sequence reads: CASSLRDRDGYGYTF. CDR3 coding DNA: TGTGCCAGCAGCCTTAGGGACAGGGACGGCTATGGCTACACCTTC. Complete variable domain (other parts from reference TRBV9 and TRBJ1-2): DSGVTQTPKHLITATGQRVTLRCSPRSGDLSVYWYQQSLDQGLQFLIQYYNGEERAKGNILERFSAQQFPDLHSELNLSSLELGDSALYFCASSLRDRDGYGYTFGSGTRLTVV.